Below are 17 T cell receptor beta chains sequenced from a single sample in a study of tumor-infiltrating lymphocytes in primary liver carcinoma. Investigators took RNA and DNA out together from about 21-30 mg of unsorted bulk tissue. cDNA specific to TCR beta was made from 450 to 500 ng of total RNA, with a constant-region primer employed for priming. Library construction for TCR beta comprised three nested multiplex PCR rounds performed with slightly modified ARM-PCR. Each of the first two PCR rounds ran nine to ten cycles with TRBV1-TRBV30 forward and C-beta reverse primers. TCRdb re-called the multiplex PCR reads with MiXCR, one entry per CDR3 protein. The table has roughly 190,000 distinct CDR3 sequences, around 85% seen once. Material: tumor tissue from primary liver carcinoma. These receptors came from a man in his forties or fifties with primary liver carcinoma and hepatitis B virus infection.

This clonotype showed up just a few times. The chain recombines TRBV29-1 with TRBJ2-1; 8 bases line up with TRBD1. CDR1 SQVTM and CDR2 ANQGSEA come from the germline V gene. This CDR3 has 13 residues. After removal of 8 bases from V and 4 bases from J, the junction contained 7 bases not matched to a gene. The CDR3 bases are TGCAGCCCAGGACAGGGCGGTTACAATGAGCAGTTCTTC. This sequence encodes CSPGQGGYNEQFF.

CDR3 protein: CSVGQIRANKQYF. Here the CDR3 DNA reads TGCAGCGTTGGCCAGATTCGGGCGAATAAGCAGTATTTT. The chain carries TRBV29-1 and TRBJ2-3; D is undetermined. The length of the CDR3 is 13 residues. CDR1 and CDR2 from the germline V gene are SQVTM and ANQGSEA. Trimming pared 4 bases from V and 11 bases from J, leaving 19 bases between.

A note on this clonotype: One junction end does not reproduce the germline sequence, and a read error may be involved. The CDR3 loop reads CTITRRPGGYNSPLHF. CDR3 DNA sequence: TGTACCATCACTCGCCGGCCGGGCGGGTATAATTCACCCCTTCACTTT. The chain uses TRBV6-1 and TRBJ1-6, with D hard to call. CDR3 length: 16 residues. Germline V CDR1 and CDR2: MNHNS, SASEGT.

In the case of this clonotype: The junction shows a germline mismatch at one end, possibly a read error. The chain links TRBV12-5 to TRBJ2-7; D may be TRBD1 or TRBD2 (5 bases each). The CDR3 consists of 13 residues. Germline CDR1 reads LGHNT; CDR2 reads FRNRAP. The CDR3, as DNA: TGTGCCAGTGAGGGGATCGGTTCCTACGGGCGGTACTTC. It encodes CASEGIGSYGRYF.

On this clonotype: The junction shows a germline mismatch at one end, possibly a read error. The rearrangement uses TRBV29-1 and TRBJ2-1; 11 nucleotides agree with TRBD2. This CDR3 contains 15 residues. Per the germline V gene, CDR1 is SQVTM and CDR2 is ANQGSEA. CDR3 protein: CSVGIAGGFYDEQFF. The CDR3 DNA reads TGCAGTGTTGGAATAGCGGGAGGGTTCTACGATGAGCAGTTCTTC.

For this clonotype: At one end, the junction sequence differs from germline, possibly due to a read error. V and J are TRBV30 and TRBJ2-2; TRBD2 aligns across 10 bases. Germline V gene sequence: CDR1 GTSNPN, CDR2 SVGIG (reference sequence). The CDR3 has 17 residues. CDR3 sequence (DNA): TGTACCTGGATTGGTAGCGGGAGGCCAATAAACACCGGGGAGCTGTTTTTT. It encodes CTWIGSGRPINTGELFF.

Of note for this clonotype: One end of the junction fails to match germline, which may point to a read error. V usage is TRBV11-2 and J usage is TRBJ2-7; a possible D gene is TRBD1 (5 bases). Per germline, CDR1 SGHAT and CDR2 FQNNGV. The CDR3 totals 14 residues. CDR3: CANSLDGQAYEQHF. In DNA, the CDR3 is TGTGCCAACAGCTTAGATGGACAAGCCTACGAGCAGCACTTC.

The sample holds many counts of this clonotype. V usage is TRBV29-1 and J usage is TRBJ1-4; TRBD1 aligns across 7 bases. Germline V CDR1 and CDR2: SQVTM, ANQGSEA. The V gene end was trimmed by 6 bases and the J gene end by 3 bases; junction bases not matched to a gene: 4. This CDR3 comprises 13 residues. CDR3 loop: CSVQTGSNEKLFF. CDR3 DNA: TGCAGCGTCCAGACAGGGTCTAATGAAAAACTGTTTTTT.

This clonotype was observed at least ten times. This sequence joins TRBV4-3 and TRBJ1-2; 8 bases are a match to TRBD1. The V and J ends lost 3 bases and 4 bases, in that order; junction bases with no gene match: 13. The CDR3 runs 17 residues. Per germline, CDR1 LGHNA and CDR2 YSLEER. The CDR3 loop is CASSQDYRQGRIYGYTF. The CDR3 DNA sequence: TGCGCCAGCAGCCAGGATTATCGACAGGGGCGGATCTATGGCTACACCTTC.

This chain joins TRBV4-3 and TRBJ2-3; D gene unclear. The V gene lost 0 bases and the J gene lost 7 bases, with 14 bases spanning the gap. In germline, CDR1 is LGHNA, CDR2 YSLEER. This CDR3 region has 15 residues. The CDR3 bases are TGCGCCAGCAGCCAAGATTTAAAGACCCCAAATACGCAGTATTTT. Translation gives CASSQDLKTPNTQYF.

A remark on this clonotype: This CDR3 is missing its conserved last phenylalanine or tryptophan, likely due to a read error. This rearrangement joins TRBV6-2 or TRBV6-3 to TRBJ1-2, with a weak D call TRBD1 (5 bases). CDR1 is MNHEY, CDR2 SVGEGT, per germline. Trimming stripped 6 bases from V and 8 bases from J, with 16 bases between. The CDR3 has 13 residues. In DNA form, the CDR3 reads TGTGCCAGCAGATATCTGGACAAAGGCGGCTACACCATC. The encoded protein is CASRYLDKGGYTI.

About this clonotype: The junction and the germline gene differ at one end; a read error may be behind it. This chain uses TRBV29-1 with TRBJ2-3, with D perhaps matching TRBD1 (6 bases). CDR1 and CDR2 from the germline V gene are SQVTM and ANQGSEA. The CDR3 is 12 residues long. CDR3 in DNA: TGCAGCACCGAAACAGGGATAGATAAGCAGTATTTT. Encoded protein: CSTETGIDKQYF.

The chain is built from TRBV11-1 and TRBJ2-7; 7 nucleotides line up with TRBD1. CDR3 length: 14 residues. CDR1 is SGHAT, CDR2 FQDESV, per germline (reference sequence). The V segment lost 7 bases and the J segment 3 bases; nucleotides outside the gene matches: 9. The CDR3 sequence: CASTSRTGLYEQYF. Here the CDR3 DNA reads TGTGCCAGCACCTCACGGACAGGTCTCTACGAGCAGTACTTC.

Turning to this clonotype: Since a much larger clone is just one base distant, this may be a read error. V is TRBV6-4 and J is TRBJ1-1; D is ambiguous. The CDR3 runs 13 residues. Germline loops: CDR1 MRHNA, CDR2 SNTAGT. With 8 bases removed from V and 3 bases from J, the gap between germline ends came to 13 bases. Written as DNA, the CDR3 is TGTGCCAGCTCACCAGCGTTCGACACTGAAGCTTTCTTT. The encoded protein is CASSPAFDTEAFF.

The CDR3 loop reads CASSQEVVGGLTGELFF. In DNA, the CDR3 is TGTGCCAGCAGCCAAGAAGTAGTGGGAGGTCTCACCGGGGAGCTGTTTTTT. This sequence joins TRBV4-2 and TRBJ2-2; tentative D call: TRBD2 (6 bases). This CDR3 region has 17 residues. In germline, CDR1 is LGHNA, CDR2 YNFKEQ. V was trimmed by 0 bases and J by 4 bases, leaving 15 bases between them.

This clonotype was counted a few times. At one end, the junction sequence differs from germline, possibly due to a read error. This chain links TRBV5-6 with TRBJ2-7; TRBD2 might be the D (5 bases). Germline loops: CDR1 SGHDT, CDR2 YYEEEE. The CDR3 covers 14 residues. The CDR3 loop is CASSFPGLAYEHYF. The CDR3 DNA is TGTGCCAGCAGCTTCCCGGGTCTAGCATACGAGCATTACTTC.

In DNA form, the CDR3 reads TGCAGCGTTGGACTAGCGAGAGGATTATACAATGAGCAGTTCTTC. This encodes CSVGLARGLYNEQFF. The V call is TRBV29-1, the J call TRBJ2-1, with 8 positions matching TRBD2. CDR1 is SQVTM, CDR2 ANQGSEA, per germline. This CDR3 has 15 amino acids. Unmatched junction bases numbered 9, after V lost 4 bases and J lost 4 bases.